The present T cell receptor beta chain was sequenced within a study of T cell repertoires in cytomegalovirus infection. Regarding the study as a whole: Using cumulative public TCR beta family frequency, the authors identified those who carried CMV together with the relevant HLA.

V dropped 2 bases and J dropped 5; count of bases not matched to a gene: 5. CDR3 length equals 15 residues. Germline V lookup: CDR1 MNHNY, CDR2 SVGAGI (reference sequence). Each CDR3 protein is one row after TCRdb ran MiXCR on the reads. The data contain 550,000 to 850,000 distinct CDR3 sequences, around 35% of them singletons. Note on this clonotype: The antigen is not known.

The rearrangement links TRBV6-6 to TRBJ2-1, with 8 bases matching TRBD2. This specimen was cultured PBMCs, taken from culture after CMV antigen stimulation. The source of this sequence is a human donor in good health (CMV status not recorded). Some clones in this sample may be carry-over from other donors' samples. CDR3 in amino acids: CASSYKREWDNEQFF. The CDR3 DNA sequence: TGTGCCAGCAGTTACAAGCGGGAGTGGGACAATGAGCAGTTCTTC.